Listed below are T cell receptor beta chains from one sample, sequenced in a study of T cell responses to AZD1222 COVID-19 vaccine. Libraries were prepared by immunoSEQ multiplex PCR; TCRdb keeps only in-frame clonotypes and omits some of them. Altogether around 130,000 clones are present, nearly 90% being singletons, with the ten largest covering roughly 8.9%. The starting material was peripheral blood, obtained 28 days after the second AZD1222 dose. These receptors all come from an adult who received the AZD1222 COVID-19 vaccine. The CDR3 runs from the conserved cysteine through the conserved F or W. The D gene is left open where the match is weak. Only part of the rows carry a size: once, few, many, or a class if the clone is expanded.

v_call	clone_size	d_call	j_call	cdr3_aa	cdr3_nt
TRBV5-1	.	TRBD2	TRBJ2-1	CASTDSGGEFNEQFF	TGCGCCAGCACCGATAGCGGGGGCGAGTTCAATGAGCAGTTCTTC
TRBV2	.	.	TRBJ1-3	CASSELAQTLGNTIYF	TGTGCCAGCAGTGAATTGGCGCAAACCTTGGGAAACACCATATATTTT
TRBV18	.	.	TRBJ1-1	CASSPTSGNTEAFF	TGTGCCAGCTCACCAACCTCGGGAAACACTGAAGCTTTCTTT
TRBV12-3/TRBV12-4	.	.	TRBJ1-1	CASSPNRRTEAFF	TGTGCCAGCAGCCCTAACCGTAGAACTGAAGCTTTCTTT
TRBV19	.	.	TRBJ2-2	CASSILQEVRTGELFF	TGTGCCAGTAGTATCTTGCAGGAGGTGAGGACCGGGGAGCTGTTTTTT
TRBV18	.	.	TRBJ2-4	CASSPSLAKNIQYF	TGTGCCAGCTCACCTAGTCTAGCCAAAAACATTCAGTACTTC
TRBV3-1/TRBV3-2	.	.	TRBJ1-4	CASSQDLDEKLFF	TGTGCCAGCAGCCAAGACTTAGATGAAAAACTGTTTTTT
TRBV11-2	.	TRBD2	TRBJ2-5	CASSLLAGTQTQYF	TGTGCCAGCAGCCTCTTAGCGGGGACACAGACCCAGTACTTC
TRBV14	.	.	TRBJ1-3	CASSQLGAAGNTIYF	TGTGCCAGCAGCCAACTGGGGGCGGCTGGAAACACCATATATTTT
TRBV2	.	TRBD1	TRBJ2-1	CARGSGGSWQFF	TGTGCAAGGGGGTCAGGGGGCTCCTGGCAGTTCTTC
TRBV19	.	.	TRBJ2-5	CASSIGSQKYQETQYF	TGTGCCAGTAGTATTGGGAGTCAGAAGTACCAAGAGACCCAGTACTTC
TRBV10-3	.	.	TRBJ2-3	CAISEGALGARTDTQYF	TGTGCCATCAGTGAGGGCGCACTGGGGGCTCGAACAGATACGCAGTATTTT
TRBV10-1	once	TRBD1	TRBJ1-1	CASSKTGFTEAFF	TGCGCCAGCAGTAAGACAGGGTTCACTGAAGCTTTCTTT
TRBV10-3	.	TRBD2	TRBJ2-3	CAISEGSGRLPDTQYF	TGTGCCATCAGTGAAGGAAGCGGGAGGTTGCCAGATACGCAGTATTTT
TRBV18	.	.	TRBJ2-2	CASSLAPDTGELFF	TGTGCCAGCTCACTTGCCCCAGACACCGGGGAGCTGTTTTTT
TRBV29-1	.	.	TRBJ1-4	CSARPGRREKLFF	TGCAGCGCCCGCCCGGGACGGAGAGAAAAACTGTTTTTT
TRBV2	.	.	TRBJ1-5	CASSEHRGGQPQHF	TGTGCCAGCAGTGAACACCGGGGAGGTCAGCCCCAGCATTTT
TRBV4-2	once	TRBD1	TRBJ1-3	CASSRTGAIGGSGNTIYF	TGTGCCAGCAGTAGGACAGGGGCAATAGGAGGCTCTGGAAACACCATATATTTT
TRBV5-1	.	.	TRBJ1-2	CASSLEPGGYTF	TGCGCCAGCAGCTTGGAACCAGGTGGCTACACCTTC
TRBV5-1	.	.	TRBJ1-1	CASSLAVRLDNTEAFF	TGCGCCAGCAGCTTGGCTGTACGACTAGACAACACTGAAGCTTTCTTT
TRBV7-2	.	.	TRBJ2-2	CASSPPVGELFF	TGTGCCAGCAGCCCTCCTGTTGGGGAGCTGTTTTTT
TRBV24-1	.	TRBD2	TRBJ2-3	CATSDPFSGGSTDTQYF	TGTGCCACCAGTGACCCATTTAGCGGGGGAAGCACAGATACGCAGTATTTT
TRBV25-1	.	TRBD2	TRBJ2-4	CASSPGTSGRSKNIQYF	TGTGCCAGCAGTCCAGGGACTAGCGGGAGGTCCAAAAACATTCAGTACTTC
TRBV2	.	.	TRBJ1-2	CASSIPRGGDYGYTF	TGTGCCAGCTCTATCCCCCGGGGAGGCGACTATGGCTACACCTTC
TRBV5-1	.	.	TRBJ2-7	CASSLVDMGEQYF	TGCGCCAGCAGCTTGGTGGATATGGGCGAGCAGTACTTC
TRBV7-9	.	TRBD1	TRBJ1-2	CASSPGQGEGYTF	TGTGCCAGCAGCCCCGGACAGGGGGAAGGGTACACCTTC
TRBV2	.	.	TRBJ1-1	CASSEVVGNTEAFF	TGTGCCAGCAGTGAAGTTGTGGGGAACACTGAAGCTTTCTTT